These 27 T cell receptor beta chains came from one sample sequenced in a study of spatial heterogeneity in lung cancer. Study-level findings and limits: Tumor mutation count correlated with how many alpha and beta TCRs expanded intratumorally.

The antigens of these receptors remain unknown. Time point reported: sample taken at primary tumor resection. MiXCR was run by TCRdb on the 5' RACE reads, yielding one entry per CDR3 protein. Of around 12,000 distinct CDR3 sequences listed, 5.5% to 8.5% are singletons. The sequencing here drew on lung tumor tissue, taken at surgery. The receptors were gathered from a female donor with early-stage non-small cell lung cancer.

This clonotype was seen repeatedly, ten times or more. The chain carries TRBV20-1 and TRBJ2-3; D gene uncertain. Trimming took 7 bases from V and 6 from J, leaving 11 bases between them. CDR3 size: 11 residues. Germline CDR1 is DFQATT and CDR2 is SNEGSKA (reference sequence). CDR3 loop: CSGLRRDTQYF. As DNA, the CDR3 is TGCAGTGGCCTCCGGCGTGATACGCAGTATTTT.

This clonotype was seen only a few times. The CDR3 here is CATTSGTGAQFF. As DNA, the CDR3 is TGTGCCACCACGTCCGGGACAGGGGCCCAGTTCTTC. The chain has TRBV28 and TRBJ2-1; 10 positions agree with TRBD1. Germline-derived CDR1 and CDR2 are MDHEN and SYDVKM. The length of the CDR3 is 12 residues. The J segment lost 13 bases and the V segment lost 10 bases, leaving 10 bases of the junction unmatched.

The rearrangement links TRBV28 to TRBJ1-1; 9 nucleotides align to TRBD1. The germline V gene encodes CDR1 MDHEN and CDR2 SYDVKM. Trimming took 11 bases from V and 11 from J; bases not matched to a gene: 12. The CDR3 loop spans 12 amino acids. CDR3 sequence (DNA): TGTGCCGCTCGGGGGACAGGGTTATCGGCTTTCTTT. This codes for CAARGTGLSAFF.

This clonotype occurred many times. This chain uses TRBV6-5 with TRBJ1-5; TRBD1 matches at 10 bases. CDR3 length: 15 amino acids. V dropped 4 bases and J dropped 6; count of bases not matched to a gene: 6. Germline V gives CDR1 MNHEY, CDR2 SVGAGI. The CDR3 DNA reads TGTGCCAGCAGTTTCAGGACAGGGGGAGGTCAGCCCCAGCATTTT. Translation: CASSFRTGGGQPQHF.

This clonotype is termed medium-sized. V is TRBV20-1 and J is TRBJ2-5; no clear D gene. V lost 6 bases and J lost 2, with 19 bases in between. CDR3 length: 15 residues. Germline V gene lookup returns CDR1 DFQATT and CDR2 SNEGSKA (reference sequence). The CDR3 protein is CSALNSAGDQETQYF. CDR3 nucleotide sequence: TGCAGTGCCCTGAACTCCGCCGGAGATCAAGAGACCCAGTACTTC.

This clonotype is medium-sized (0.01 to 0.1%). The chain carries TRBV5-5 and TRBJ1-1; D gene ambiguous. Germline V gives CDR1 SGHKS, CDR2 YYEKEE (reference sequence). Trimming pared 1 base from V and 5 bases from J, leaving 9 bases between. The CDR3 has 13 amino acids. In DNA, the CDR3 is TGTGCCAGCAGCTTGTTGACGTCGACTGAAGCTTTCTTT. Translating gives CASSLLTSTEAFF. The whole variable domain, remainder taken from reference TRBV5-5 and TRBJ1-1, is DAGVTQSPTHLIKTRGQQVTLRCSPISGHKSVSWYQQVLGQGPQFIFQYYEKEERGRGNFPDRFSARQFPNYSSELNVNALLLGDSALYLCASSLLTSTEAFFGQGTRLTVV.

This clonotype is labeled medium-sized (0.01 to 0.1%). The rearrangement joins TRBV7-3 to TRBJ2-2; D remains unclear. This CDR3 region has 13 residues. Trimming cost V 4 bases and J 6 bases, with 9 bases left between them. From germline, CDR1 is SGHTA and CDR2 FQGTGA. The CDR3 loop reads CASSSLRSGELFF. Written as DNA, the CDR3 is TGTGCCAGCAGCTCATTAAGATCCGGGGAGCTGTTTTTT.

In this sample, this clonotype is medium-sized. The V gene is TRBV10-3, the J gene TRBJ2-1; 7 nucleotides align to TRBD2. Germline V gene lookup returns CDR1 ENHRY and CDR2 SYGVKD. The ends lost 8 bases at V and 5 bases at J; junction bases unmatched: 6. This CDR3 has 13 residues. CDR3 bases: TGTGCCATCCGGGCGGGAGCGGACAATGAGCAGTTCTTC. This translates into CAIRAGADNEQFF.

This clonotype was recorded at least ten times. The genes are TRBV4-3 and TRBJ1-2, with a tentative D call TRBD1 (5 bases). Trimming removed 0 bases at V and 2 bases at J, with 10 bases between. Per the germline V gene, CDR1 is LGHNA and CDR2 is YSLEER. This CDR3 comprises 15 residues. This chain's CDR3 is CASSQDSAGNYGYTF. In DNA, the CDR3 is TGCGCCAGCAGCCAAGATAGTGCAGGGAACTATGGCTACACCTTC.

This clonotype has a count of ten or more. The chain joins TRBV5-5 to TRBJ2-5; 10 bases agree with TRBD2. This CDR3 is 16 amino acids long. Germline V gene data show CDR1 as SGHKS and CDR2 as YYEKEE (reference sequence). The V and J ends lost 4 bases and 1 base, in that order; junction bases with no gene match: 7. CDR3 nucleotide sequence: TGTGCCAGCAGCGCGGGACTAGCGCGGATCCAAGAGACCCAGTACTTC. Translation: CASSAGLARIQETQYF.

This clonotype was recorded at least ten times. The gene calls are TRBV12-3 or TRBV12-4 and TRBJ2-2; TRBD2 matches at 7 bases. J gave up 4 bases and V 6 bases, and 14 bases lay outside the gene matches. The length of the CDR3 is 17 residues. CDR3 residues: CASSRTLGGGGTGELFF. The CDR3 DNA is TGTGCCAGCAGCCGCACCCTTGGCGGGGGAGGCACCGGGGAGCTGTTTTTT.

In this sample, this clonotype turned up many times. The CDR3 spells CASSQPTGGTNEKLFF. In nucleotides, the CDR3 is TGTGCCAGCAGCCAACCCACAGGGGGGACTAATGAAAAACTGTTTTTT. This rearrangement joins TRBV3-1 to TRBJ1-4, with TRBD1 matching over 8 bases. V shed 2 bases, J shed 2 bases, and the junction held 4 bases outside the gene matches. Germline V gene sequence: CDR1 LGHDT, CDR2 YNNKEL (reference sequence). There are 16 residues in the CDR3.

By share, this clonotype counts as medium-sized (0.01 to 0.1%). The V gene is TRBV7-2, the J gene TRBJ2-5; 7 nucleotides match TRBD1. There are 15 residues in the CDR3. V lost 4 bases, J lost 2 bases, and 7 bases stayed unmatched. CDR1 and CDR2 from the germline V gene are SGHTA and FQGNSA. CDR3 amino acids: CASSSWDRRQETQYF. The CDR3 DNA follows: TGTGCCAGCAGCTCCTGGGACAGAAGACAAGAGACCCAGTACTTC.

This clonotype was recorded at least ten times. The V call is TRBV11-3, the J call TRBJ2-1; D call uncertain. Germline values: CDR1 SGHNT, CDR2 YENEEA. V shed 5 bases and J shed 9 bases, with 14 bases lying between them. The CDR3 has 13 amino acids. The CDR3 coding sequence is TGTGCCAGCAGCACTCTTGAGCGCGGTGAGCAGTTCTTC. It translates to CASSTLERGEQFF.

This clonotype was detected a few times. The V call is TRBV3-1, the J call TRBJ2-3, with 11 bases identical to TRBD2. Germline V CDR1 and CDR2: LGHDT, YNNKEL (reference sequence). Unmatched junction bases numbered 1, after V lost 0 bases and J lost 8 bases. The CDR3 has 14 residues. The CDR3 sequence is CASSQDGTSGTQYF. The CDR3 DNA sequence: TGTGCCAGCAGCCAAGACGGGACTAGCGGTACGCAGTATTTT.

This clonotype was recorded many times. V gene TRBV6-2 or TRBV6-3 combines with J gene TRBJ2-5; 9 bases are shared with TRBD2. V was pared by 2 bases and J by 4 bases, with 8 bases of the junction left unmatched. Germline V CDR1 and CDR2: MNHEY, SVGEGT. This CDR3 has 16 residues. The CDR3 DNA sequence: TGTGCCAGCAGTTACCTTGGCGGGAGGGCCGGAGAGACCCAGTACTTC. As protein: CASSYLGGRAGETQYF.

This clonotype is labeled medium-sized (0.01 to 0.1%). The J gene is TRBJ2-7, the V gene TRBV25-1; no firm D call. Germline values: CDR1 MGHDK, CDR2 SYGVNS. The CDR3 runs to 11 residues. V shed 4 bases and J shed 5 bases, with 6 bases lying between them. The CDR3 DNA reads TGTGCCAGCAGTGTCTACCACGAGCAGTACTTC. It encodes CASSVYHEQYF.

This clonotype was seen ten or more times. The V and J genes are TRBV12-3 or TRBV12-4 and TRBJ2-6; unclear D gene. The CDR3 has 15 amino acids. Trimming took 2 bases from V and 2 from J, leaving 7 bases between them. The CDR3 region is CASSLPRAGANVLTF. In DNA form, the CDR3 reads TGTGCCAGCAGTTTACCTAGGGCTGGGGCCAACGTCCTGACTTTC.

Ten or more counts support this clonotype. This chain uses TRBV12-3 or TRBV12-4 with TRBJ2-5; D might be TRBD2 (6 bases). The CDR3 extends over 14 amino acids. The V end lost 7 bases, the J end lost 3 bases, and 15 bases lay between the germline ends. The CDR3 loop reads CASMRRWGEETQYF. The CDR3 DNA reads TGTGCCAGCATGAGAAGGTGGGGGGAAGAGACCCAGTACTTC.

Relative to its sample, this clonotype is medium-sized. The CDR3 spells CASSLYRARGNTGELFF. In DNA form, the CDR3 reads TGTGCCAGCAGCCTGTACAGGGCCCGAGGGAACACCGGGGAGCTGTTTTTT. The V call is TRBV3-1, the J call TRBJ2-2, with D possibly TRBD1 on 6 matching bases. Germline CDR1 and CDR2: LGHDT and YNNKEL (reference sequence). The ends were cut back, 4 bases at V and 1 base at J, with 16 bases in the middle. This CDR3 comprises 17 residues.

This clonotype was detected ten times or more. The J gene is TRBJ2-2, the V gene TRBV7-2, with a weak D call TRBD2 (6 bases). This CDR3 has 13 residues. V was pared by 4 bases and J by 6 bases, with 9 bases between. CDR1 SGHTA and CDR2 FQGNSA come from the germline V gene. CDR3 sequence: CASSYTGAGELFF. CDR3 DNA sequence: TGTGCCAGCAGCTACACGGGGGCCGGGGAGCTGTTTTTT.

This clonotype was observed many times. Written as DNA, the CDR3 is TGTGCCAGCAGTTCCGATACGTCGAGATTGGAGACCCAGTACTTC. Translating gives CASSSDTSRLETQYF. This sequence joins TRBV7-8 and TRBJ2-5; D not resolved. The CDR3 sequence is 15 residues long. V dropped 6 bases and J dropped 5 bases, with 19 bases sitting between them. CDR1 and CDR2 (germline): SGHVS, FQNEAQ.

In its sample, this clonotype ranks as medium-sized. One junction end does not reproduce the germline sequence, and a read error may be involved. The CDR3 DNA reads TGCGCCAGCAGAATGTTGCAGGACTCCCACAATGAGCAGTTCTTC. This gives the protein CASRMLQDSHNEQFF. This chain connects TRBV5-1 to TRBJ2-1; a possible D gene is TRBD2 (5 bases). CDR1 and CDR2 from the germline V gene are SGHRS and YFSETQ. This CDR3 has 15 residues.

This clonotype ranks as medium-sized. The chain has TRBV2 and TRBJ1-1; D might be TRBD1 (6 bases). V lost 6 bases to trimming and J lost 0 bases, with 11 bases between them. Germline lookup yields CDR1 SNHLY and CDR2 FYNNEI. CDR3 size: 14 residues. This chain's CDR3 is CASRRQVMNTEAFF. Here the CDR3 DNA reads TGTGCCAGCAGAAGACAGGTAATGAACACTGAAGCTTTCTTT.

This clonotype was seen at least ten times. The chain employs TRBV6-1 and TRBJ1-2, with 9 bases fitting TRBD1. This CDR3 contains 14 residues. J gave up 3 bases and V 5 bases, and 4 bases lay outside the gene matches. CDR1 and CDR2 from the germline V gene are MNHNS and SASEGT. CDR3 nucleotides: TGTGCCAGCAGTACTGGACAGGGGCACTATGGCTACACCTTC. Amino acids: CASSTGQGHYGYTF.

The chain joins TRBV3-1 to TRBJ2-7, with D possibly being TRBD1 (6 bases). Trimming stripped 1 base from V and 3 bases from J, with 10 bases between. There are 14 residues in the CDR3. Looked up from germline, CDR1 is LGHDT and CDR2 is YNNKEL (reference sequence). The CDR3 loop is CASSQGVRGYEQYF. CDR3 in DNA: TGTGCCAGCAGCCAAGGGGTCAGGGGCTACGAGCAGTACTTC.

This clonotype was seen only a few times. The chain is built from TRBV7-2 and TRBJ1-4; 7 nucleotides agree with TRBD1. This CDR3 comprises 14 residues. CDR1 SGHTA and CDR2 FQGNSA come from the germline V gene. The ends lost 4 bases at V and 2 bases at J; junction bases unmatched: 1. CDR3 bases: TGTGCCAGCAGCTCACAGGGGACTAATGAAAAACTGTTTTTT. It yields the protein CASSSQGTNEKLFF.